This T cell receptor (beta chain) is drawn from a study of vaccination and CD4 T cells after COVID-19. Study in general: The convalescent group had six males, four females, seven Caucasians, two Asians, one multiracial. Study results and limitations: SARS-CoV-2-reactive clonotype medians increased from about 20 to 38, not significantly. Convalescent patients displayed spike mono-reactivity in 304 of 307 vaccine-specific clones.

The time point was: late sampling 161 to 241 days after vaccination in a few convalescent patients. TCRdb re-analysed the PCR reads in MiXCR, keeping a single row per CDR3 protein. This table holds 30,000 to 40,000 distinct CDR3 sequences, approximately 40% found once. The CDR3 spans 14 residues. Germline assignment: CDR1 LGHNA and CDR2 YNFKEQ. Trimming took off 1 base at V and 1 base at J, with 4 bases between the two ends. Note on this clonotype: Antigen: not known.

The V call is TRBV4-2, the J call TRBJ2-2; D is uncertain. The source of this sequence is a human donor who had recovered from COVID-19. Sequences were derived from CD4+ T cells from blood, sampled about 7 months after SARS-CoV-2 vaccination. As DNA, the CDR3 is TGTGCCAGCAGCCAAGGTCGGAACACCGGGGAGCTGTTTTTT. Amino acids: CASSQGRNTGELFF.